This TCR beta chain was profiled in a study of tumor and adjacent non-tumor tissue in lung cancer. Findings and caveats of the study: Normal lung showed higher cumulative top 100 clone frequency than tumor.

Three rounds of nested PCR, following a modified ARM-PCR protocol, produced the TCRbeta library. Each CDR3 protein is one row after TCRdb ran MiXCR on the multiplex PCR reads. Altogether just over 200,000 distinct CDR3 sequences are present, 70% to 75% being singletons, with the ten largest covering about 23%. This CDR3 is built from 14 residues. Germline V lookup: CDR1 SGHAT, CDR2 FQNNGV. The V segment lost 6 bases and the J segment 13 bases; nucleotides outside the gene matches: 15. Concerning this clonotype itself: What it recognizes is unknown.

This sample's RNA came from whole unsorted tissue. What was sequenced was lung tumor tissue. The clonotype originates from a man aged 60 to 69 with non-small cell lung cancer. V and J are TRBV11-2 and TRBJ2-7; 10 nucleotides align to TRBD1. CDR3 bases: TGTGCCAGCAGACCCGGGACAGGGGCCCACGGGCAATACTTC. This gives the protein CASRPGTGAHGQYF.